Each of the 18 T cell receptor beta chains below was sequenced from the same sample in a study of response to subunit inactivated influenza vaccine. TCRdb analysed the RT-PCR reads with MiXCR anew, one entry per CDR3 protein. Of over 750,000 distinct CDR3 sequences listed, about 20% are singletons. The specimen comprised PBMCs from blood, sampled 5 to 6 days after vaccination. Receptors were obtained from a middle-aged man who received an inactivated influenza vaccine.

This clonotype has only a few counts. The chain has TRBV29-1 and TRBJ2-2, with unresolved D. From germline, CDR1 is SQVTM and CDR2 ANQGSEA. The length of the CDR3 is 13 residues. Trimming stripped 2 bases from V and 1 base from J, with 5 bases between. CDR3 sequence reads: CSVETVNTGELFF. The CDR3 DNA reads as TGCAGCGTTGAAACAGTGAACACCGGGGAGCTGTTTTTT.

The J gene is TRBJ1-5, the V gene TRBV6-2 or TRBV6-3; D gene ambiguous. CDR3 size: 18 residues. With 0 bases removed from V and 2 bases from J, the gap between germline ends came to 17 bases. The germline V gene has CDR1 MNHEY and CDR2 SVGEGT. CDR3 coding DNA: TGTGCCAGCAGTTACTCACCCCAGCGGGGAAGGCGCAATCAGCCCCAGCATTTT. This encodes CASSYSPQRGRRNQPQHF.

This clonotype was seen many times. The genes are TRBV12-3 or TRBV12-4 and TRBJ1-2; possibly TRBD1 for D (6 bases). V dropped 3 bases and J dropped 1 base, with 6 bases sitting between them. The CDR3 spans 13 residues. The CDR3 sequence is CASSFRGNYGYTF. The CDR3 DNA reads TGTGCCAGCAGTTTCAGGGGTAACTATGGCTACACCTTC.

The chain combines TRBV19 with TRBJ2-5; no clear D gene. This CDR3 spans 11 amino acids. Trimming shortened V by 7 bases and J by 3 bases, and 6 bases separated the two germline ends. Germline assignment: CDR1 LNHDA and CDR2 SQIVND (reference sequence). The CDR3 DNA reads TGTGCCAGTACCTTCGAAGAGACCCAGTACTTC. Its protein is CASTFEETQYF.

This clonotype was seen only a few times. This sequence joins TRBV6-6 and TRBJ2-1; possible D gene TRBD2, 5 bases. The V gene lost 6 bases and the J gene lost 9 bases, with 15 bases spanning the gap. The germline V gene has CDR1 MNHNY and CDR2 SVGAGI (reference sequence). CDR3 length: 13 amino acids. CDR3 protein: CASSPSSGSEQFF. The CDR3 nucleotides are TGTGCCAGCAGCCCCTCCAGCGGAAGTGAGCAGTTCTTC.

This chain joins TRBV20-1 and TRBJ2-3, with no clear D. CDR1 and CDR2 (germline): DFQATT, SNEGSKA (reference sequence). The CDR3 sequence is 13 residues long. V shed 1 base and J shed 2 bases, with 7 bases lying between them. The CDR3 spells CSARVPNTDTQYF. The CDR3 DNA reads TGCAGTGCTAGAGTTCCTAACACAGATACGCAGTATTTT.

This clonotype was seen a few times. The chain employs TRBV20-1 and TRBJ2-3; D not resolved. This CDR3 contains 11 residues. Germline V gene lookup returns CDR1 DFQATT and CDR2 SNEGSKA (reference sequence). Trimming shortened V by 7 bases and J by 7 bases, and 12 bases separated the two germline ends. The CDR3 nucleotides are TGCAGTGTCTTAAAAACAAATACGCAGTATTTT. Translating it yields CSVLKTNTQYF.

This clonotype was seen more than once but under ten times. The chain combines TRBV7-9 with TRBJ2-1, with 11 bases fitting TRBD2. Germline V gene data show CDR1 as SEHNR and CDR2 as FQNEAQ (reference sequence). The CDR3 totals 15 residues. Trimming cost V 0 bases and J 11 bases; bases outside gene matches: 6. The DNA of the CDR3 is TGTGCCAGCAGCTTAGCTAGCGGGGGGGTCAAGAAGCAGTTCTTC. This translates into CASSLASGGVKKQFF.

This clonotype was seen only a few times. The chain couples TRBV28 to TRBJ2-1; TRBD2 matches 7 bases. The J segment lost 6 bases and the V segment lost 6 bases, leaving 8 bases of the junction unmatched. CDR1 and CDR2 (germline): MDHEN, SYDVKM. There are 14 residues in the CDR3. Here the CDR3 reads CASRLAGGINEQFF. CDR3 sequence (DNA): TGTGCCAGCAGACTAGCCGGGGGGATCAATGAGCAGTTCTTC.

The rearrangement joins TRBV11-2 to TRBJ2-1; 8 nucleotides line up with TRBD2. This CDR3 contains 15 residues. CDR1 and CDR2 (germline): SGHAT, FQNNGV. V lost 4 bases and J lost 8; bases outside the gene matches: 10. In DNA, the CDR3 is TGTGCCAGCAGCTCGAATCCGGGAGGGGGATATGAGCAGTTCTTC. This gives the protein CASSSNPGGGYEQFF.

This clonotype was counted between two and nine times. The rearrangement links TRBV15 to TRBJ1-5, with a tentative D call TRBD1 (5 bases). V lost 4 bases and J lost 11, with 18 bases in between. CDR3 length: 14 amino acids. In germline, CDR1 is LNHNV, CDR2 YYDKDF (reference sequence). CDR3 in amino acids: CATSTDRALSAQHF. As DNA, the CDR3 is TGTGCCACCAGCACTGACAGAGCCCTATCGGCCCAGCATTTT.

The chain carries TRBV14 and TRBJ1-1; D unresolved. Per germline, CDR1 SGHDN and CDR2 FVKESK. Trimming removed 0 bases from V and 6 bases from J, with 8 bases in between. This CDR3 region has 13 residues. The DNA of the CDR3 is TGTGCCAGCAGCCAAGAAACCGGCTCTGAAGCTTTCTTT. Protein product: CASSQETGSEAFF.

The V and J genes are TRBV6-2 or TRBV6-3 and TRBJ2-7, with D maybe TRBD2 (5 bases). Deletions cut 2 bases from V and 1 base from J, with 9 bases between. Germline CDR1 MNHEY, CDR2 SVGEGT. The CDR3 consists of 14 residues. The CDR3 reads CASSYKRRSYEQYF. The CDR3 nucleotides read TGTGCCAGCAGTTACAAGCGGCGGTCCTACGAGCAGTACTTC.

CDR3 in DNA: TGCGCCAGCAGCCACCTACCAAGGGTTGACGGCTCCTACGAGCAGTACTTC. Its protein is CASSHLPRVDGSYEQYF. The chain has TRBV4-1 and TRBJ2-7; no reliable D call. Per germline, CDR1 MGHRA and CDR2 YSYEKL. Trimming took 3 bases from V and 0 from J, leaving 18 bases between them. There are 17 residues in the CDR3.

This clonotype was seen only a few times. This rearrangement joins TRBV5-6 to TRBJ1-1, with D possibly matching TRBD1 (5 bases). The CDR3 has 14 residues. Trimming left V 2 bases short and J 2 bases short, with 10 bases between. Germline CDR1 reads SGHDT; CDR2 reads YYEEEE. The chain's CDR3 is CASSFRGINTEAFF. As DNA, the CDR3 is TGTGCCAGCAGCTTCCGGGGCATAAACACTGAAGCTTTCTTT.

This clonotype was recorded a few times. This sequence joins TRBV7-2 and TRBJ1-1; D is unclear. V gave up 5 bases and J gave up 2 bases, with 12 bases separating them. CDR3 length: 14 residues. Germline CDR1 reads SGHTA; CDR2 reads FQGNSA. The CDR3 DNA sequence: TGTGCCAGCAGCCCGCGGAGGATCAACACTGAAGCTTTCTTT. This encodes CASSPRRINTEAFF.

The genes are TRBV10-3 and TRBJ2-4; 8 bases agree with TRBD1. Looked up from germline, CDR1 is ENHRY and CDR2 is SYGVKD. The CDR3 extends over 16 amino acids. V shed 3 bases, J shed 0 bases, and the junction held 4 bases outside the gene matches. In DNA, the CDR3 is TGTGCCATCAGTGACAAACAGGGGGTAGCCAAAAACATTCAGTACTTC. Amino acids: CAISDKQGVAKNIQYF.

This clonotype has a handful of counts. DNA for the CDR3: TGTGCCAGCAGCTTGGTGGACAGACCGCTGGGTGAAGCTTTCTTT. Protein product: CASSLVDRPLGEAFF. V gene TRBV5-6 combines with J gene TRBJ1-1; TRBD1 might be the D (6 bases). The CDR3 spans 15 residues. Trimming cost V 0 bases and J 7 bases, with 16 bases left between them. From germline, CDR1 is SGHDT and CDR2 YYEEEE. Together with reference TRBV5-6 and TRBJ1-1, the CDR3 gives the full variable domain: DAGVTQSPTHLIKTRGQQVTLRCSPKSGHDTVSWYQQALGQGPQFIFQYYEEEERQRGNFPDRFSGHQFPNYSSELNVNALLLGDSALYLCASSLVDRPLGEAFFGQGTRLTVV.